These T cell receptor beta chains were read from a single sample in a study of identical twins. TCRdb recomputed calls from the 5' RACE reads with MiXCR, one row per CDR3 protein. The table has around 300,000 distinct CDR3 sequences, under 9% seen once. The sample was also reused in another study, on yellow fever vaccine responses in identical twins.

Source material: memory (CD45RO+) T cells sorted from blood. All receptors come from a woman under 30 in good health. Each CDR3 is given with its conserved first and last residue. Fields, in order: D gene, J gene, clone size, V gene, CDR3 protein, CDR3 DNA. A D gene is named only where the DNA matches it firmly. The size entry is marked missing in some rows and otherwise reads once, few, many or a size class.

-	TRBJ1-4	many	TRBV5-1	CASSLRTGATNEKLFF	TGCGCCAGCAGCCTACGGACCGGAGCAACTAATGAAAAACTGTTTTTT
TRBD1	TRBJ2-7	-	TRBV28	CATRGTGVFYEQYF	TGTGCCACCAGGGGGACAGGGGTATTCTACGAGCAGTACTTC
-	TRBJ1-5	few	TRBV3-1	CASSQDRTRGQPQHF	TGTGCCAGCAGCCAAGATCGGACGCGGGGACAGCCCCAGCATTTT
TRBD1	TRBJ2-1	few	TRBV4-1	CASSQGTGDYNEQFF	TGCGCCAGCAGCCAAGGGACAGGGGACTACAATGAGCAGTTCTTC
-	TRBJ2-3	many	TRBV4-1	CASSPLVTDTQYF	TGCGCCAGCAGCCCCCTCGTCACGGATACGCAGTATTTT
-	TRBJ1-2	-	TRBV24-1	CATSDPSRAGAYGYTF	TGTGCCACCAGTGATCCCAGCCGGGCGGGGGCCTATGGCTACACCTTC
TRBD2	TRBJ2-7	few	TRBV3-1	CASSRGTSGTLLRGQYF	TGTGCCAGCAGCCGCGGGACTAGCGGGACACTCCTACGAGGGCAGTACTTC
TRBD2	TRBJ2-1	-	TRBV7-3	CASSFGTRNNEQFF	TGTGCCAGCAGCTTCGGGACTAGGAACAATGAGCAGTTCTTC
TRBD1	TRBJ2-1	-	TRBV5-1	CASSSQRQGILNEQFF	TGCGCCAGCAGCTCCCAACGACAGGGTATCCTCAATGAGCAGTTCTTC
TRBD1	TRBJ2-5	-	TRBV5-4	CASRTGYQETQYF	TGTGCCAGCAGGACAGGGTACCAAGAGACCCAGTACTTC
TRBD1	TRBJ2-1	many	TRBV12-3/TRBV12-4	CASSLGGQGAKNEQFF	TGTGCCAGCAGTCTAGGGGGACAGGGGGCTAAGAATGAGCAGTTCTTC
TRBD1	TRBJ1-1	-	TRBV7-2	CASSGSTGAYEAFF	TGTGCCAGCAGCGGGTCGACAGGGGCCTATGAAGCTTTCTTT
-	TRBJ2-7	few	TRBV15	CATSKGGSFSYEQYF	TGTGCCACCAGCAAAGGGGGGTCATTCTCCTACGAGCAGTACTTC
TRBD1	TRBJ1-2	few	TRBV15	CATSRNDRDPYGYTF	TGTGCCACCAGCAGAAATGACAGGGACCCCTATGGCTACACCTTC
TRBD2	TRBJ2-3	many	TRBV7-9	CASSSLAGGPSDTQYF	TGTGCCAGCAGCTCATTAGCGGGGGGGCCGTCAGATACGCAGTATTTT
-	TRBJ2-3	few	TRBV6-1	CAGQRDTDTQYF	TGTGCCGGGCAACGAGACACAGATACGCAGTATTTT
TRBD1	TRBJ1-6	-	TRBV3-1	CASSHPRDRGNSPLHF	TGTGCCAGCAGCCACCCTCGGGACAGGGGTAATTCACCCCTCCACTTT
-	TRBJ2-6	-	TRBV2	CASSTDSPGANVLTF	TGTGCCAGCAGTACGGACAGCCCGGGGGCCAACGTCCTGACTTTC
TRBD2	TRBJ2-4	few	TRBV20-1	CSARDPRGIGAKNIQYF	TGCAGTGCTAGAGATCCGCGGGGGATTGGGGCCAAAAACATTCAGTACTTC
-	TRBJ1-1	many	TRBV12-3/TRBV12-4	CASSSTRMNTEAFF	TGTGCCAGCAGTTCCACGCGTATGAACACTGAAGCTTTCTTT
-	TRBJ2-3	few	TRBV5-1	CASSLAMAGVTDTQYF	TGCGCCAGCAGCTTGGCCATGGCAGGGGTCACAGATACGCAGTATTTT
-	TRBJ2-1	few	TRBV2	CASSDSGGPVNEQFF	TGTGCCAGCAGTGACTCGGGGGGCCCGGTCAATGAGCAGTTCTTC
TRBD1	TRBJ2-6	-	TRBV19	CASSIRTGSSGANVLTF	TGTGCCAGTAGTATAAGGACAGGGAGCTCTGGGGCCAACGTCCTGACTTTC
-	TRBJ1-2	few	TRBV12-3/TRBV12-4	CASSVKGLRYGYTF	TGTGCCAGCAGCGTCAAGGGGCTCCGCTATGGCTACACCTTC
-	TRBJ2-5	few	TRBV3-1	CASSPFVGVGETQYF	TGTGCCAGCAGCCCCTTCGTGGGGGTCGGGGAGACCCAGTACTTC
TRBD1	TRBJ2-3	few	TRBV7-8	CASSLDSTGQGFTDTQYF	TGTGCCAGCAGCTTGGATTCGACGGGACAGGGTTTCACAGATACGCAGTATTTT
TRBD2	TRBJ2-3	few	TRBV4-1	CASSQGSSGGLSTDTQYF	TGCGCCAGCAGCCAAGGGTCTAGCGGGGGGTTGAGCACAGATACGCAGTATTTT
-	TRBJ2-3	-	TRBV20-1	CSASPTNTDTQYF	TGCAGTGCTAGTCCCACCAACACAGATACGCAGTATTTT
TRBD1	TRBJ2-7	-	TRBV5-1	CASSLTGQGRGGEQYF	TGCGCCAGCAGCTTAACGGGACAGGGAAGAGGAGGCGAGCAGTACTTC
TRBD1	TRBJ1-4	-	TRBV6-1	CASRGDRGYEKLFF	TGTGCCAGCAGGGGGGACAGGGGGTATGAAAAACTGTTTTTT
-	TRBJ1-4	-	TRBV6-1	CASSPSFVRAANEKLFF	TGTGCCAGCAGCCCCTCTTTTGTGCGGGCGGCTAATGAAAAACTGTTTTTT
TRBD2	TRBJ2-5	few	TRBV10-1	CASSESTSGKGGQETQYF	TGCGCCAGCAGTGAGTCGACTAGCGGGAAAGGGGGCCAAGAGACCCAGTACTTC
TRBD1	TRBJ1-2	few	TRBV12-3/TRBV12-4	CASSGRDSNYGYTF	TGTGCCAGCAGTGGCCGGGACAGCAACTATGGCTACACCTTC
-	TRBJ1-5	many	TRBV6-1	CASSEAWGRGSNQPQHF	TGTGCCAGCAGTGAAGCGTGGGGGAGAGGTAGCAATCAGCCCCAGCATTTT
-	TRBJ1-1	few	TRBV3-1	CASSPGGANTEAFF	TGTGCCAGCAGCCCGGGGGGCGCGAACACTGAAGCTTTCTTT
TRBD1	TRBJ2-1	few	TRBV19	CATSPHRGWNNEQFF	TGTGCCACCTCGCCACACAGGGGATGGAACAATGAGCAGTTCTTC
-	TRBJ1-5	many	TRBV6-2/TRBV6-3	CASRSSNQPQHF	TGTGCCAGCAGAAGTAGCAATCAGCCCCAGCATTTT
-	TRBJ1-1	-	TRBV7-6	CASSLVGRGTEAFF	TGTGCCAGCAGCTTAGTCGGGCGAGGGACTGAAGCTTTCTTT
TRBD1	TRBJ1-2	few	TRBV6-1	CASSDPRDRGYTF	TGTGCCAGCAGTGACCCTCGGGACAGGGGCTACACCTTC
-	TRBJ1-6	-	TRBV7-9	CASSSAFGGWNSPLHF	TGTGCCAGCAGCTCCGCCTTCGGGGGCTGGAATTCACCCCTCCACTTT
-	TRBJ2-1	few	TRBV20-1	CSARDPGFAGSYNEQFF	TGCAGTGCTAGAGATCCTGGTTTTGCGGGATCCTACAATGAGCAGTTCTTC
TRBD1	TRBJ1-6	-	TRBV10-3	CAAAMGQGNSPLHF	TGTGCCGCCGCTATGGGACAGGGAAATTCACCCCTCCACTTT
TRBD2	TRBJ2-1	many	TRBV5-1	CASSLEGLAGVGEQFF	TGCGCCAGCAGCTTGGAGGGGCTAGCGGGAGTGGGGGAGCAGTTCTTC
-	TRBJ2-1	-	TRBV6-2/TRBV6-3	CASINPYNEQFF	TGTGCCAGCATCAACCCCTACAATGAGCAGTTCTTC
-	TRBJ2-2	many	TRBV3-2	CASSQRKPSIGDYATNTGELFF	TGTGCCAGCAGCCAGAGAAAACCATCTATAGGGGACTACGCTACGAACACCGGGGAGCTGTTTTTT
-	TRBJ1-1	few	TRBV15	CATSINRNTEAFF	TGTGCCACCAGCATAAACAGGAACACTGAAGCTTTCTTT
TRBD2	TRBJ2-1	many	TRBV7-9	CASSSTVAGDNEQFF	TGTGCCAGCAGCTCCACTGTAGCGGGGGACAATGAGCAGTTCTTC
-	TRBJ2-5	few	TRBV9	CASSVGHLDQETQYF	TGTGCCAGCAGCGTAGGACACCTCGACCAAGAGACCCAGTACTTC